Sequencing of this T cell receptor beta chain was carried out in a study of shared clonotypes between healthy human individuals (TCRdb year 2020). In terms of the full investigation: Three men and two women, aged 18 to 49 years, made up the cohort. For each donor, CD4 naive and CD4 memory were each run on three plates, CD8 naive on two plates, and CD8 memory on one plate. Blood TCR repertoires of five healthy adults were deeply sequenced to estimate repertoire size and the extent of clonotype sharing between individuals. Different laboratories and diverse techniques were used to prepare libraries and sequence TCR repertoires, to increase sequencing depth and limit assay-specific biases. Between about 0.8 and 8.9 billion PBMCs per donor were obtained by leukapheresis.

Healthy HIV-negative adults with no recently reported acute infections or vaccinations were included as donors. All donors were Caucasian adults living in Nashville, Tennessee, USA. CD4+ T cells were enriched by magnetic negative selection, after which naive cells were positively selected on CD45RA and the negative fraction was taken as the memory subset. Blood was collected by leukapheresis, and PBMCs were isolated by Ficoll-Histopaque density gradient centrifugation and then cryopreserved in liquid nitrogen vapor phase. Purity and quantity of every magnetically sorted T cell population were checked by analytical flow cytometry. Genomic DNA was isolated from each sorted fraction and quantified by UV absorbance on a Nanodrop 2000c. This clone has only one observation. No cognate antigen has been identified for it. Base qualities are not at hand, and no much larger clone is one base apart. The investigation overall reported the following: Larger estimated clonotype richness was generally found for naive subsets than for memory subsets. Sampling was restricted to blood, and TCR repertoires in tissue are likely to differ from TCR repertoires in blood. Incomplete sequencing was indicated by rarefaction of sorted-subset datasets, despite the large sequencing depth. Higher generation probabilities were observed for clonotypes shared by all four sorted-subset donors than for non-shared clonotypes. Pairwise subsampling led to the expectation that sequencing depth would affect the degree of clonotype sharing among donors. Sharing across several donors was observed for 5% to 6.5% of naive CD4, less than 4% of naive CD8, over 2% of memory CD4, and around 0.4% of memory CD8 clonotypes. Because the study included a small number of donors, the genetic and exposure-history diversity represented was limited.

Using the deep immunoSEQ assay, TCR CDR3 regions were amplified from genomic DNA by multiplex PCR. For each cell subset, the extracted genomic DNA was distributed evenly across all wells of several immunoSEQ 96-well plates, and each plate served as one replicate. Each replicate PCR for sorted subsets received around 0.2 ug genomic DNA, equal to tens of thousands of T cell genomes. The purified libraries were quantified using a Qubit 3.0 fluorometer, sized with a Bioanalyzer 2100, and then quantified again using the KAPA Library Quantification kit. Every immunoSEQ 96-well plate was sequenced on a dedicated single-read 150-cycle Illumina NextSeq 550 flow cell. On the authors' methods: Because the immunoSEQ output held only junctional sequences and lacked quality scores, the filtering could not match the filtering applied to full-length reads. Sequences were annotated with PyIR, a Python wrapper for IgBLAST v1.9, and V/J genes and CDR3 were assigned using IMGT germline references. Any read was removed if the V/J assignment was weak (E-value above 1e-6), the CDR3 was missing, or the read contained stop codons, out-of-frame junctions, or ambiguous translated residues. A V3J clonotype was defined by an identical inferred V gene, J gene, and CDR3 amino acid sequence. The percentage overlap between two repertoires was calculated by dividing the number of shared unique clonotypes by the size of the smaller repertoire. Repertoire richness was assessed with RTK rarefaction, the Chao1 estimator, and Recon v2.1 estimates of unobserved clonotypes. Generation probabilities were computed with OLGA for all TCRbeta clonotypes obtained by the gDNA method from several donors. TCRdb retrieved this table from immuneACCESS and kept in-frame rearrangements only. Not all clones are present; in checked studies, unresolved V genes account for under half, and no reason is known for the remainder. The V and J calls and clone size were taken over from that table, and D and trimming were inferred from the DNA. The sample yields 180,000 or so clones; around 93% were counted once. 0.065% to 0.07% of the sample is held by the ten biggest clonotypes.

Spanning cysteine to phenylalanine, the CDR3 consists of 15 amino acids. The entry retains the CDR3 DNA only, 45 bases that are in frame from base 1. The germline V end is reduced by 4 bases and the J end by 2 bases; junction bases left unmatched: 5. CDR1 and CDR2 were assigned from the germline V gene as SGHRS and YFSETQ. The sequence was obtained from a woman in her twenties or thirties in good health. Material for sequencing was naive CD4+ T cells sorted from blood. The cell subset or site tag for this specimen amounts to: CD45RA+ positively selected. Recombination connected TRBV5-1 to TRBJ2-1, with 8 bases aligning to TRBD1. The nucleotide sequence reads as follows: TGCGCCAGCAGCCCCCGACAGGGGACCTACAATGAGCAGTTCTTC. Its translation reads: CASSPRQGTYNEQFF.